Each of the 4 T cell receptor beta chains below was sequenced from the same sample in a study of CXCR3-negative and CXCR3-positive naive CD8 T cells. Notes on the study in general: Against CXCR3-negative naive cells, CXCR3-positive naive cells showed more hydrophobic TRB CDR3s.

Their antigens remain unidentified. UMI-labeled 5' RACE TRB cDNA libraries were prepared from the cells. TCRdb re-analyzed the 5' RACE reads; it lists each CDR3 protein once, without DNA. In total, the table holds under 75,000 distinct CDR3 sequences. Input material: naive CXCR3+ CD8+ T cells from blood. Documented subset: CD45RO-CCR7+CD27+CD95- naive CD8+ T cells expressing CXCR3 (TNR3+). All receptors derive from a human donor in good health. Some clones in this sample may be carry-over from other donors' samples.

Here the CDR3 reads CASSQDVGGGVEKLFF. The V call is TRBV4-3, the J call TRBJ1-4; TCRdb lists TRBD1, though no DNA is available to test this call. Per the germline V gene, CDR1 is LGHNA and CDR2 is YSLEER. CDR3 length equals 16 residues.

This rearrangement joins TRBV20-1 to TRBJ2-3; checking the TCRdb D call of TRBD2 is not possible without DNA. This CDR3 has 15 amino acids. The germline CDR1 and CDR2 sequences are DFQATT and SNEGSKA (reference sequence). This chain's CDR3 is CSARALAGDRDTQYF.

The rearrangement joins TRBV19 to TRBJ2-1; TCRdb's D call of TRBD1 is untestable without DNA. This CDR3 contains 14 residues. Per germline, CDR1 LNHDA and CDR2 SQIVND (reference sequence). The CDR3 is CASSRDRGGNEQFF.

The rearrangement joins TRBV27 to TRBJ1-2; TCRdb picks TRBD1, but there is no DNA to check that call. This CDR3 spans 14 amino acids. Germline CDR1 reads MNHEY; CDR2 reads SMNVEV (reference sequence). The CDR3 reads CASATGYDYYGYTF.